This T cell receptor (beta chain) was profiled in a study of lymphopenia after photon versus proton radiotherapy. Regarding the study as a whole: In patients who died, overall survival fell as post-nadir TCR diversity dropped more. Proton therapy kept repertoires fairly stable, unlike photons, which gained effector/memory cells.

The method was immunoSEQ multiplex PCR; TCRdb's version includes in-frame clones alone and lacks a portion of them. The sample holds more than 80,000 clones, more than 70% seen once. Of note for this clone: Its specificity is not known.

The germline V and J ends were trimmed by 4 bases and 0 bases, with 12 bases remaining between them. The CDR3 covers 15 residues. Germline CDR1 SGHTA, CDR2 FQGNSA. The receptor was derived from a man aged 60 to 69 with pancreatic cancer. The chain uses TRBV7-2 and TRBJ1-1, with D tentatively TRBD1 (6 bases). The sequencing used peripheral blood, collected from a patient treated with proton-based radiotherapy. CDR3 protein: CASSWARTVNTEAFF. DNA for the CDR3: TGTGCCAGCAGCTGGGCTCGGACAGTGAACACTGAAGCTTTCTTT.